This T cell receptor (beta chain) was recovered during a study of molecular identifiers for immune sequencing clone quantification. From the PCR reads, TCRdb called clonotypes with MiXCR, one entry per CDR3 protein. The sample yields over 85,000 distinct CDR3 sequences, under 25% seen once. This clonotype was detected many times. The V gene's germline CDR1 is MGHDK and CDR2 SYGVNS. Trimming left V 4 bases short and J 5 bases short, with 14 bases between. The CDR3 totals 14 residues. The chain joins TRBV25-1 to TRBJ2-5; weak D call: TRBD2 (5 bases). Input material: naive CD8+ T cells from blood, with Jurkat cell RNA spiked in. The subset was: FACS-sorted CD8+CD4-CCR7+CD45RA+ naive T cells. The source is a human donor in good health. Some libraries in this study had Jurkat cell RNA spiked in. The CDR3 reads CASSGGGSYETQYF. CDR3 nucleotide sequence: TGTGCCAGCAGTGGCGGCGGGTCGTACGAGACCCAGTACTTC.